This T cell receptor (beta chain) appears in the sequencing data of a study of blood T cell repertoires in COVID-19. The overall study: Samples representing acute and convalescent COVID-19 were sourced from the United States, Italy and Spain.

Per the study methods: Reference gene primer amplification yielded estimated nucleated cell counts. Assay: immunoSEQ multiplex PCR; the TCRdb copy retains only in-frame clones and omits some. The V and J calls and the clone size are those of that table, but D and trimming were determined from the DNA. Of 220,000 or so clones listed, 85% to 90% were seen once; the top ten hold roughly 10%. Germline CDR1 LNHDA, CDR2 SQIVND (reference sequence). The junction had 9 bases not matched to a gene; V was cut back by 0 bases and J by 0 bases. The CDR3 is 18 residues long. The chain is built from TRBV19 and TRBJ2-7; 9 bases line up with TRBD2. Specimen: peripheral blood. The sequence derives from a woman aged 50 to 65 with COVID-19, enrolled during active disease. In DNA form, the CDR3 reads TGTGCCAGTAGTATAGATCTGGGGACAGCGGGGGGCTCCTACGAGCAGTACTTC. Protein product: CASSIDLGTAGGSYEQYF.